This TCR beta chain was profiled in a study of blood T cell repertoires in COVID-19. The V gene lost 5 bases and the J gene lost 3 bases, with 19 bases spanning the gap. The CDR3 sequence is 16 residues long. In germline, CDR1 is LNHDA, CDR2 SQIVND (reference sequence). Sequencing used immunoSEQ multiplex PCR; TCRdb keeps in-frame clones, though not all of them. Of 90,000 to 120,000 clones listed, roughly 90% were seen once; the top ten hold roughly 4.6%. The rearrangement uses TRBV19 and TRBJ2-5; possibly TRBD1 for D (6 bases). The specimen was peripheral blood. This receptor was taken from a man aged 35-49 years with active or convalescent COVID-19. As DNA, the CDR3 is TGTGCCAGTAGTCTCACGACAGGCGAGGTGGAAGAGACCCAGTACTTC. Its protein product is CASSLTTGEVEETQYF.